This T cell receptor beta chain was captured in a study of blood T cell repertoires in COVID-19. As for the study in general: COVID-19 samples collected from the United States, Italy and Spain covered acute and convalescent phases. The cDNA or gDNA used as material had been derived from T cells, B-cell-depleted T cells, or PBMCs.

Germline V gene sequence: CDR1 SGHRS, CDR2 YFSETQ. This CDR3 has 15 amino acids. The V end was cut by 3 bases, the J end by 4 bases, with 16 bases between. Authors' analysis steps: Amplification of reference gene primers was used by the study to estimate nucleated cell counts. Using immunoSEQ multiplex PCR, the repertoire was profiled, and TCRdb retains in-frame clones only, with some absent. The DNA was the basis for D and trimming; V, J and clone size are from that table. The sample includes about 75,000 clones, around 89% of them seen just once. The chain couples TRBV5-1 to TRBJ1-1, with D hard to call. Sequencing input: peripheral blood. This receptor was identified in a human donor in a cohort sampled during active COVID-19. Written as DNA, the CDR3 is TGCGCCAGCAGCTCCGAAGTCACGGCGGCCACTGAAGCTTTCTTT. Translating gives CASSSEVTAATEAFF.